The 10 T cell receptor beta chains listed next were all sequenced from one sample in a study of blood T cell repertoires in COVID-19. The method was immunoSEQ multiplex PCR; TCRdb's version includes in-frame clones alone and lacks a portion of them. The sample has fewer than 300,000 clones; roughly 88% are singletons. The sequenced material came from PBMCs or T cells enriched from blood (not recorded which). Source of these receptors: a woman aged 40 to 50 with acute COVID-19.

The V gene is TRBV6-2 or TRBV6-3, the J gene TRBJ2-4, with 11 bases lining up with TRBD1. Germline CDR1 is MNHEY and CDR2 is SVGEGT. Trimming took 6 bases from V and 4 from J; bases not matched to a gene: 14. This CDR3 comprises 18 residues. The CDR3 DNA reads TGTGCCAGCAGCCCCGGCCCTGGACAGGGGGCTTGGAAAAACATTCAGTACTTC. This translates into CASSPGPGQGAWKNIQYF.

The chain recombines TRBV5-5 with TRBJ1-5, with TRBD1 identical over 8 bases. The CDR3 covers 15 residues. The ends lost 3 bases at V and 6 bases at J; junction bases unmatched: 8. Germline assignment: CDR1 SGHKS and CDR2 YYEKEE (reference sequence). CDR3 loop: CASSWGTGSLQPQHF. The CDR3 DNA is TGTGCCAGCAGCTGGGGGACAGGATCTCTTCAGCCCCAGCATTTT.

This chain uses TRBV2 with TRBJ2-1; 7 bases line up with TRBD2. Germline assignment: CDR1 SNHLY and CDR2 FYNNEI. The CDR3 covers 14 residues. V lost 4 bases, J lost 9 bases, and 9 bases stayed unmatched. The CDR3 DNA is TGTGCCAGCAGTGTTTTGGCGGGAGAGGTTGAGCAGTTCTTC. It translates to CASSVLAGEVEQFF.

The chain couples TRBV7-8 to TRBJ1-2, with D possibly TRBD1 on 5 matching bases. Looked up from germline, CDR1 is SGHVS and CDR2 is FQNEAQ. The CDR3 has 16 amino acids. Between the trimmed V and J ends, which lost 0 bases and 1 base, there was a span of 12 bases. The CDR3 DNA follows: TGTGCCAGCAGCTTAGCGGGGGGTGCGAGTAACTATGGCTACACCTTC. As protein: CASSLAGGASNYGYTF.

This sequence joins TRBV30 and TRBJ2-7; 10 bases are shared with TRBD2. J gave up 5 bases and V 2 bases, and 12 bases lay outside the gene matches. From germline, CDR1 is GTSNPN and CDR2 SVGIG (reference sequence). The CDR3 sequence is 16 residues long. CDR3 region: CAWSSRRASGSHEQYF. CDR3 nucleotide sequence: TGTGCCTGGAGTTCACGCCGGGCTAGCGGGAGCCACGAGCAGTACTTC.

This clone has a single count. This sequence joins TRBV6-5 and TRBJ2-7; weak D call: TRBD2 (5 bases). CDR3 length: 11 amino acids. The germline gives CDR1 MNHEY, CDR2 SVGAGI. The V end was cut by 7 bases, the J end by 6 bases, with 10 bases between. The DNA for the CDR3 is TGTGCCAGCACCCGGGGAAGCGAGCAGTACTTC. This translates into CASTRGSEQYF.

This clone was counted between two and nine times. CDR3 amino acids: CSARLNEQFF. The CDR3, as DNA: TGCAGTGCTAGACTGAATGAGCAGTTCTTC. This chain uses TRBV20-1 with TRBJ2-1; D not certain. Germline lookup yields CDR1 DFQATT and CDR2 SNEGSKA (reference sequence). Trimming took off 2 bases at V and 7 bases at J, with 3 bases between the two ends. The CDR3 is 10 amino acids.

J is TRBJ2-1 and V is TRBV9; 10 nucleotides line up with TRBD2. Germline lookup yields CDR1 SGDLS and CDR2 YYNGEE. J lost 15 bases, V lost 0 bases, and 9 bases had no gene match. This CDR3 region has 14 residues. In nucleotides, the CDR3 is TGTGCCAGCAGCGTAGAGAGCGGGAGGGAGGCCAGGTTCTTC. Amino acids: CASSVESGREARFF.

The table lists this clone with a few counts. The V and J genes are TRBV27 and TRBJ1-5, with 8 positions matching TRBD1. This CDR3 has 13 amino acids. CDR1 MNHEY and CDR2 SMNVEV come from the germline V gene (reference sequence). V lost 3 bases to trimming and J lost 9 bases; unmatched junction nucleotides: 4. CDR3 DNA sequence: TGTGCCAGCAGTTTTGACAGGGGTAGGCCCCAGCATTTT. Its protein is CASSFDRGRPQHF.

The chain recombines TRBV5-4 with TRBJ2-7; 7 nucleotides line up with TRBD2. Trimming took 10 bases from V and 5 from J; bases not matched to a gene: 12. The CDR3 has 13 residues. Germline lookup yields CDR1 SGHNT and CDR2 YYREEE (reference sequence). Here the CDR3 reads CAASNGGSNEQYF. The CDR3 DNA sequence: TGTGCCGCCTCGAACGGCGGGAGTAACGAGCAGTACTTC.